This T cell receptor beta chain appears in the sequencing data of a study of control samples from healthy donors and cancer patients (dated by TCRdb to the early 2020s). This clone has only a few counts. The antigen it recognizes is unknown. Base qualities were left out, and no much larger clone turns up one base away. Libraries were constructed by the immunoSEQ multiplex PCR assay. The clones in this table, taken by TCRdb from immuneACCESS, are in-frame only. Not every clone is retained; where verified, under half of the shortfall comes from an unresolved V gene, and the cause of the rest is unknown. The sample table lists about 150,000 clones, roughly 93% of them with a count of one. The ten most abundant clones make up over 2% of the sample. The CDR3 covers 15 residues, taking in both the cysteine and the phenylalanine. Of the read, only the CDR3 DNA is kept; its 45 bases are in frame from base 1. V lost 2 bases and J lost 10 bases, and the count of bases not matched to a germline gene is 7. Looking up the germline V gene yields CDR1 SGHDT and CDR2 YYEEEE.

Material for sequencing was blood. The TCR originated in a man aged 50-59 years in good health. The V and J segments used are TRBV5-6 and TRBJ1-6, with TRBD1 identical over 9 junction bases. The CDR3 protein sequence reads: CASSLAGTGNSPLHF. The DNA is TGTGCCAGCAGCTTAGCCGGGACAGGGAACTCACCCCTCCACTTT.